This T cell receptor beta chain was found in a study of PD-1 blockade in classical Hodgkin lymphoma. General study results and limits: By C4D1, diversity of CD4+ TCRs had risen significantly, whereas that of CD8+ TCRs had not. Excluded were patients who started nivolumab under 1 year after ASCT, a group that had lower diversity. Reported baseline diversity: healthy donors highest, relapsed/refractory patients lowest.

Concerning this clone itself: The target antigen is unknown.

V lost 5 bases and J 0 bases, leaving 11 bases between the germline ends. Germline lookup yields CDR1 SGHTA and CDR2 FQGNSA. The CDR3 extends over 14 amino acids. All patients experienced relapse after autologous stem cell transplantation, and brentuximab vedotin exposure was variable. The protocol was immunoSEQ multiplex PCR, while the TCRdb copy is restricted to in-frame clones and leaves out a portion. The sample shows some 46,000 clones, around 81% of them seen only once. V gene TRBV7-2 combines with J gene TRBJ2-7; D is unclear. The specimen was peripheral blood mononuclear cells (PBMCs), collected before the second cycle of nivolumab. This TCR was recovered from a human donor with classical Hodgkin lymphoma. The CDR3 nucleotides are TGTGCCAGCAGCGTTCAACGGAGCTCCTACGAGCAGTACTTC. Its translation: CASSVQRSSYEQYF.